The next 4 T cell receptor beta chains were all read from a single sample in a study of shared clonotypes between healthy human individuals. Naive CD8 cells were CD45RO-negative, positively selected for CCR7, excluding terminally differentiated effector memory CD45RA+ cells. Some clones are missing from TCRdb's copy, which holds only in-frame ones; the method was immunoSEQ multiplex PCR. The table has 650,000 to 800,000 clones, 90% to 95% seen once. Sequencing was performed on naive CD8+ T cells sorted from blood. The origin of the receptors is a man aged 25-45 years in good health.

This chain joins TRBV19 and TRBJ2-7; the D is unclear. Per the germline V gene, CDR1 is LNHDA and CDR2 is SQIVND (reference sequence). This CDR3 is 10 amino acids long. V was clipped by 0 bases and J by 7 bases, with 1 base between them. The CDR3 sequence is CASSIEEQYF. The CDR3 nucleotides are TGTGCCAGTAGTATAGAGGAGCAGTACTTC. Based on the CDR3 plus reference TRBV19 and TRBJ2-7, the full variable domain is DGGITQSPKYLFRKEGQNVTLSCEQNLNHDAMYWYRQDPGQGLRLIYYSQIVNDFQKGDIAEGYSVSREKKESFPLTVTSAQKNPTAFYLCASSIEEQYFGPGTRLTVT.

The CDR3: CASSIQQDGDEQFF. The DNA of the CDR3 is TGTGCCAGTAGTATTCAACAGGATGGGGATGAGCAGTTCTTC. The genes are TRBV19 and TRBJ2-1; a weak D match, TRBD1 (5 bases). The CDR3 covers 14 residues. V lost 3 bases and J lost 8, with 14 bases in between. Germline CDR1 is LNHDA and CDR2 is SQIVND (reference sequence).

The chain joins TRBV28 to TRBJ1-1; weak D call: TRBD1 (5 bases). The germline V gene has CDR1 MDHEN and CDR2 SYDVKM. Between the trimmed V and J ends, which lost 5 bases and 2 bases, there was a span of 15 bases. The CDR3 spans 15 residues. The CDR3: CASSPGLAYNTEAFF. For the CDR3, the DNA is TGTGCCAGCAGTCCGGGACTAGCTTATAACACTGAAGCTTTCTTT. The variable domain in full, with the rest retrieved from reference TRBV28 and TRBJ1-1, is DVKVTQSSRYLVKRTGEKVFLECVQDMDHENMFWYRQDPGLGLRLIYFSYDVKMKEKGDIPEGYSVSREKKERFSLILESASTNQTSMYLCASSPGLAYNTEAFFGQGTRLTVV.

This sequence joins TRBV28 and TRBJ2-4; possibly TRBD2 for D (6 bases). The germline CDR1 and CDR2 sequences are MDHEN and SYDVKM. The V gene lost 3 bases and the J gene lost 0 bases, with 24 bases spanning the gap. CDR3 size: 20 residues. The CDR3 loop reads CASSLGARVSSGLAKNIQYF. The DNA of the CDR3 is TGTGCCAGCAGTTTGGGAGCCAGGGTGTCGAGCGGGCTAGCCAAAAACATTCAGTACTTC.